This record covers a single T cell receptor (beta chain). This clonotype was seen repeatedly, ten times or more. Which antigen it targets is not known. The input lacks base qualities; no much larger clone sits a single base away. At the junction V is shortened by 6 bases and J by 5 bases; bases outside the gene matches: 12. The CDR3 starts with the cysteine, ends with the phenylalanine, and has 16 residues. The sequence is cut down to CDR3 DNA, 48 bases in frame from base 1. CDR1 is given as KGHDR and CDR2 as SFDVKD, both from the germline V gene. The record originates from a study of CD8 T cells in ankylosing spondylitis (dated by TCRdb to 2017 to 2019). Regarding the research as a whole: The study profiled T cell receptor beta repertoires in healthy donors and ankylosing spondylitis patients to find disease-linked TCR variants. In total, the full study cohort was made up of 108 healthy donors and 25 to 30 ankylosing spondylitis patients. Peripheral blood was sampled, and synovial fluid was also collected from ankylosing spondylitis patients. Overall results and qualifications from the work: Blood from ankylosing spondylitis patients appeared to be characterized by a TCR beta motif made up of several highly homologous amino acid variants. Some motif variants were previously reported in synovial fluid and blood of reactive arthritis patients, suggesting common disease-initiation mechanisms. In peripheral blood, the disease-linked clones were found at relatively low frequencies and had a CD8+ phenotype. The disease-linked clones were reported as significantly enriched in matched synovial fluid samples from ankylosing spondylitis patients.

Sequencing took place on an Illumina HiSeq 2500. Quantitative 5'-RACE with molecular barcodes was used to prepare TCR beta libraries. Per the original workflow: A new computational method based on a probabilistic model of VDJ rearrangement was used to identify disease-linked TCR variants. TCRdb reprocessing: public reads trimmed at Q25 with fastp, clones called with MiXCR, in-frame beta chains kept. Duplicate CDR3 protein sequences are folded into a single record with the most common DNA and genes. The V and J calls were not made by the authors but by TCRdb's processing. Counted in this sample were 450,000 to 550,000 distinct CDR3 sequences; less than 6% of them appeared once. The ten most abundant clones make up under 4.5% of the sample.

The receptor's source is a male donor with ankylosing spondylitis. Recombination joined TRBV24-1 with TRBJ2-5, with 9 bases in between that match TRBD1. Specimen: blood, either unsorted or a sorted T cell fraction (not recorded which). The DNA is TGTGCCACCAGTACCCCCCCCGGGACAGGGAAGGAGACCCAGTACTTC. Translated, this gives CATSTPPGTGKETQYF.